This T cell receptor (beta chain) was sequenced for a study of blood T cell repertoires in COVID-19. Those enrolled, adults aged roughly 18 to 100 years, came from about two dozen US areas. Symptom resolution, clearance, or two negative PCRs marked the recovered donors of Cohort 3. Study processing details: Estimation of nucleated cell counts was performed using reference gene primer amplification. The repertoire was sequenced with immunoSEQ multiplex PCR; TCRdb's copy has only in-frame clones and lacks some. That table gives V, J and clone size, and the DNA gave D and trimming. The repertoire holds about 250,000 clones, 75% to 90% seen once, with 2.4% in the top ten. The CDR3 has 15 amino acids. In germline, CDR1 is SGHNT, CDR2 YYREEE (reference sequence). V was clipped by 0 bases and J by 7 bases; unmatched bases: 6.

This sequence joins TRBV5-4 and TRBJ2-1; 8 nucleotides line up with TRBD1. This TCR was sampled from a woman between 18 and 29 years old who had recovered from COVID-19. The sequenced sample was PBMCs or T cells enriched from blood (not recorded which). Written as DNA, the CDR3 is TGTGCCAGCAGCTTGGTCCTGCAGGGGGCGAATGAGCAGTTCTTC. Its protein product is CASSLVLQGANEQFF. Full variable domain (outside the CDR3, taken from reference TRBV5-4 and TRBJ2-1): ETGVTQSPTHLIKTRGQQVTLRCSSQSGHNTVSWYQQALGQGPQFIFQYYREEENGRGNFPPRFSGLQFPNYSSELNVNALELDDSALYLCASSLVLQGANEQFFGPGTRLTVL.